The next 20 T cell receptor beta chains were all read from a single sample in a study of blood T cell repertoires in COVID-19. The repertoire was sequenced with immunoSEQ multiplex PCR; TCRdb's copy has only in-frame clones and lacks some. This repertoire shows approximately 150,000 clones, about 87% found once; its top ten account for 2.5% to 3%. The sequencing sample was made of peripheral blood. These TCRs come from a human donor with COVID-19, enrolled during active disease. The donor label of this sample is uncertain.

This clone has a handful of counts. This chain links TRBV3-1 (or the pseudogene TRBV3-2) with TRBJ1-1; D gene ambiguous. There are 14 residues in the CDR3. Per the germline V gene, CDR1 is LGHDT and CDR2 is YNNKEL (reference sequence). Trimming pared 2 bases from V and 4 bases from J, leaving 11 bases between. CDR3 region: CASSQLVGGTEAFF. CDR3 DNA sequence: TGTGCCAGCAGCCAACTCGTAGGAGGCACTGAAGCTTTCTTT.

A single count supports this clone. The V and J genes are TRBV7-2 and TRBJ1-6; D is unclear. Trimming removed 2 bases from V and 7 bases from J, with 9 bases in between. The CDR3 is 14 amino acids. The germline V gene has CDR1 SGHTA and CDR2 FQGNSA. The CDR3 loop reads CASSLLAGNSPLHF. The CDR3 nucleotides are TGTGCCAGCAGCTTACTGGCAGGCAATTCACCCCTCCACTTT.

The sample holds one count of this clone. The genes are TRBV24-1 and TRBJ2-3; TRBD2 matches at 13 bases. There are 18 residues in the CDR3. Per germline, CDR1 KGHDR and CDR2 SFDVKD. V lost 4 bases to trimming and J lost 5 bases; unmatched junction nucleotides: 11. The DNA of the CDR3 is TGTGCCACCAGTGACCGACTACTAGCGGGAGGGAGGGGAGATACGCAGTATTTT. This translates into CATSDRLLAGGRGDTQYF.

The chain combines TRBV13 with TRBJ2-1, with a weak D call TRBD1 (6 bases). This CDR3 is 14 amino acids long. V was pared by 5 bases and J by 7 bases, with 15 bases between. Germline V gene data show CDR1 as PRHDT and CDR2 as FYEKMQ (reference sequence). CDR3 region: CASSPPTGYNEQFF. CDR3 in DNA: TGTGCCAGCAGCCCCCCAACAGGGTATAATGAGCAGTTCTTC.

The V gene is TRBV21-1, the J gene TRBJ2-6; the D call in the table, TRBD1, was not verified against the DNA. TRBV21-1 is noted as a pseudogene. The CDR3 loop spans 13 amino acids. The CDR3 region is CAGTGSGANVLTF. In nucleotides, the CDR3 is TGTGCCGGAACAGGGTCTGGGGCCAACGTCCTGACTTTC.

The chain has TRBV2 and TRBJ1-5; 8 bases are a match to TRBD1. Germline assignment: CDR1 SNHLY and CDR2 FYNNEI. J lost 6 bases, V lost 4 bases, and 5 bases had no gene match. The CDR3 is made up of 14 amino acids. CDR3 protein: CASSVDRGGQPQHF. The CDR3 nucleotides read TGTGCCAGCAGTGTCGACAGGGGAGGTCAGCCCCAGCATTTT. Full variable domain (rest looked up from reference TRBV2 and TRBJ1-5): EPEVTQTPSHQVTQMGQEVILRCVPISNHLYFYWYRQILGQKVEFLVSFYNNEISEKSEIFDDQFSVERPDGSNFTLKIRSTKLEDSAMYFCASSVDRGGQPQHFGDGTRLSIL.

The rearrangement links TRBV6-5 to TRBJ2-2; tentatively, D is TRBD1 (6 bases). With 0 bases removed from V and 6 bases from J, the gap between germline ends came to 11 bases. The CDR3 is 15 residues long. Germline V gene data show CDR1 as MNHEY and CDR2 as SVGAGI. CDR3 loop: CASSYSGAGAGELFF. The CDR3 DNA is TGTGCCAGCAGTTACTCGGGGGCAGGGGCCGGGGAGCTGTTTTTT.

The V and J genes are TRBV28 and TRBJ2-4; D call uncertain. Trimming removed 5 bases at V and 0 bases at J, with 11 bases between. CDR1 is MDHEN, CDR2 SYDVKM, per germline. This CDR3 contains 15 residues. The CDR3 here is CASSTLTLAKNIQYF. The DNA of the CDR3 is TGTGCCAGCAGTACCTTGACACTAGCCAAAAACATTCAGTACTTC.

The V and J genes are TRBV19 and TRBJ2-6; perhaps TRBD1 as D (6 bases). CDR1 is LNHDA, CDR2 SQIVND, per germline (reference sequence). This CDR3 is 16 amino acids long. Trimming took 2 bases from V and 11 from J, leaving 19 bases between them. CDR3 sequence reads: CASSIFFSAGEDVLTF. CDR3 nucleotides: TGTGCCAGTAGTATATTTTTCTCGGCAGGGGAAGACGTCCTGACTTTC.

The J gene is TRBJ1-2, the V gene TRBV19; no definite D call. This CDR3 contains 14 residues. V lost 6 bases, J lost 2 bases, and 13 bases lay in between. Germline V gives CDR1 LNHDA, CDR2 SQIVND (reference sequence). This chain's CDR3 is CASSPWGANYGYTF. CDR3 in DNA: TGTGCCAGTAGCCCCTGGGGAGCGAACTATGGCTACACCTTC.

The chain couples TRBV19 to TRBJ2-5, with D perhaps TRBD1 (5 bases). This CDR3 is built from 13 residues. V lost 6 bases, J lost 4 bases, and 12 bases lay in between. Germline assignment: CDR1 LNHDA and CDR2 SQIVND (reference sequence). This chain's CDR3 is CASREGVSETQYF. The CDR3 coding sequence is TGTGCCAGTAGGGAAGGGGTGTCAGAGACCCAGTACTTC.

The CDR3 coding sequence is TGTGCCAGCAGTTTTTCCATGTATGGCTACACCTTC. It encodes CASSFSMYGYTF. The genes are TRBV28 and TRBJ1-2, with no clear D. Germline values: CDR1 MDHEN, CDR2 SYDVKM. Trimming took 3 bases from V and 5 from J, leaving 7 bases between them. This CDR3 has 12 amino acids.

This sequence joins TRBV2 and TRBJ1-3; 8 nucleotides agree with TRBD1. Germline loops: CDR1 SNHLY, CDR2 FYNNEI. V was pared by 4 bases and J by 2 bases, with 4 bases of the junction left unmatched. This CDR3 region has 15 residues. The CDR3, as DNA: TGTGCCAGCAGTGGGGTCAGGGGGCCTGGAAACACCATATATTTT. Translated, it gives CASSGVRGPGNTIYF.

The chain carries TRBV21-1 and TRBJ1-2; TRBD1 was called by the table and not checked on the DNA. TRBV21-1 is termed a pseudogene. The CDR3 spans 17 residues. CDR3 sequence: CASSKEGVPGCGYGYTF. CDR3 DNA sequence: TGTGCCAGCAGCAAAGAGGGGGTGCCGGGCTGCGGCTATGGCTACACCTTC.

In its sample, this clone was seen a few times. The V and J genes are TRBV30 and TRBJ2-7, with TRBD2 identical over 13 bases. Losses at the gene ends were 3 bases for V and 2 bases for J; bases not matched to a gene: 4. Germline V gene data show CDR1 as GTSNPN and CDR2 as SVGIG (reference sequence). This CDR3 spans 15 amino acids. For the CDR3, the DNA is TGTGCCTGGAGCCGCGGGACTAGCGGGGCCTACGAGCAGTACTTC. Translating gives CAWSRGTSGAYEQYF. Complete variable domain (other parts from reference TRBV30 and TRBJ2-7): SQTIHQWPATLVQPVGSPLSLECTVEGTSNPNLYWYRQAAGRGLQLLFYSVGIGQISSEVPQNLSASRPQDRQFILSSKKLLLSDSGFYLCAWSRGTSGAYEQYFGPGTRLTVT.

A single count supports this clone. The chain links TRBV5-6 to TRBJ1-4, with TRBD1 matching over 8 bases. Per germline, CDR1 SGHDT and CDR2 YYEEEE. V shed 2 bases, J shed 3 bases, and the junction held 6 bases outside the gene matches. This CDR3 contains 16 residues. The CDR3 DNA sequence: TGTGCCAGCAGCTTCGGACAGGGTCCAGCTAATGAAAAACTGTTTTTT. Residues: CASSFGQGPANEKLFF.

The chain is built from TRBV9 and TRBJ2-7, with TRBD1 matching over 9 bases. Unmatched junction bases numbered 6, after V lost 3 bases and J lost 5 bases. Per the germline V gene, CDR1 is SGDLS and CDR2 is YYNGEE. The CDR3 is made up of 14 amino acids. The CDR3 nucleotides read TGTGCCAGCAGCGCAGGGGACAGGGACCACGAGCAGTACTTC. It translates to CASSAGDRDHEQYF.

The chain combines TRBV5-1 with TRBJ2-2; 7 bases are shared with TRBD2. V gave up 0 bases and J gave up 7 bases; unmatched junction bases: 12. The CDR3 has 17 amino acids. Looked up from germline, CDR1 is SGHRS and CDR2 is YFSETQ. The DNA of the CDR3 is TGCGCCAGCAGCTTGGTTACTGCGGGAGACTATAGCGGGGAGCTGTTTTTT. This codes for CASSLVTAGDYSGELFF.

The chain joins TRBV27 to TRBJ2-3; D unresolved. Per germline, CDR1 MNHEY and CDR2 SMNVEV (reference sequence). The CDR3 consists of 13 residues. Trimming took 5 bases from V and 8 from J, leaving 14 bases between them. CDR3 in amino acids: CASSPPSRRTQYF. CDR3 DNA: TGTGCCAGCAGTCCCCCTTCTAGACGTACGCAGTATTTT.

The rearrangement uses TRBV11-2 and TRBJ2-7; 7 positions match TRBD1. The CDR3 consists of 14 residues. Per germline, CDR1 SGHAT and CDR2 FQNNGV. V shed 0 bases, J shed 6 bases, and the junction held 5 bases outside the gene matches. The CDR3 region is CASSLEQQGSEQYF. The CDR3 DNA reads TGTGCCAGCAGCTTAGAGCAACAGGGGTCCGAGCAGTACTTC.